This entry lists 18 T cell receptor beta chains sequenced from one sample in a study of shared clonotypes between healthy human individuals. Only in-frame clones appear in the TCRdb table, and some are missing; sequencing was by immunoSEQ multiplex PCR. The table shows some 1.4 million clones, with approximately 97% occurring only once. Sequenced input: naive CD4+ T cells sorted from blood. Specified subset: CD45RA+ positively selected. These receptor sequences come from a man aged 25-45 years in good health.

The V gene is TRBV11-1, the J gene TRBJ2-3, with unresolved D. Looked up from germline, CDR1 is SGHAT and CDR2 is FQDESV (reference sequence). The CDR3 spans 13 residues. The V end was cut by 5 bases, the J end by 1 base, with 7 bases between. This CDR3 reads CASSRRGTDTQYF. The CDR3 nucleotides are TGTGCCAGCAGCCGAAGGGGCACAGATACGCAGTATTTT.

The CDR3 spells CAISEQGPSYEQYF. CDR3 sequence (DNA): TGTGCCATCAGTGAACAAGGACCGTCCTACGAGCAGTACTTC. The chain carries TRBV10-3 and TRBJ2-7; D unresolved. The CDR3 has 14 residues. The ends were cut back, 3 bases at V and 1 base at J, with 10 bases in the middle. Germline values: CDR1 ENHRY, CDR2 SYGVKD.

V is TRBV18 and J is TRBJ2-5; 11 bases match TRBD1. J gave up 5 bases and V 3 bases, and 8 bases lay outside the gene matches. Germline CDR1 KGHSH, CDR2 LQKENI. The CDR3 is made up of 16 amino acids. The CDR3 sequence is CASSPLRTGGGETQYF. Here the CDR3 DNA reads TGTGCCAGCTCACCCCTACGGACAGGGGGCGGGGAGACCCAGTACTTC.

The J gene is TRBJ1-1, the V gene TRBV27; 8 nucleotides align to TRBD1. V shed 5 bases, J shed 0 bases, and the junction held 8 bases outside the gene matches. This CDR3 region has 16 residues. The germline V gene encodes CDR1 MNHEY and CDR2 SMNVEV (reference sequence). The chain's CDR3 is CASSPRTGPLNTEAFF. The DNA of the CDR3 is TGTGCCAGCAGTCCTCGGACAGGGCCCCTGAACACTGAAGCTTTCTTT.

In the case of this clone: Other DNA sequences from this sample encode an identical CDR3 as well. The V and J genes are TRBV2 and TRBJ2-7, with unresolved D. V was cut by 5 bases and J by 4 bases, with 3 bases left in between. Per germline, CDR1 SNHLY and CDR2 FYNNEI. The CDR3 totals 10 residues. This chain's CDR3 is CASSTYEQYF. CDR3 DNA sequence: TGTGCCAGCAGTACTTACGAGCAGTACTTC.

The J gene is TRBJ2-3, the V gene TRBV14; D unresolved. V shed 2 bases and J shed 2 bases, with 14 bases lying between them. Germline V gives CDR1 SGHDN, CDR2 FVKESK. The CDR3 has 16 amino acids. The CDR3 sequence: CASSQTVHRYTDTQYF. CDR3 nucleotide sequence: TGTGCCAGCAGCCAAACGGTTCATCGTTACACAGATACGCAGTATTTT.

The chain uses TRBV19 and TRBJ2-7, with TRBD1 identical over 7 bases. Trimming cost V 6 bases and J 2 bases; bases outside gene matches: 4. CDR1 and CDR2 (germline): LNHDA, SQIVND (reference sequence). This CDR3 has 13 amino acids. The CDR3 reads CASRVTGTYEQYF. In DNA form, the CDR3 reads TGTGCCAGTAGGGTGACAGGGACCTACGAGCAGTACTTC.

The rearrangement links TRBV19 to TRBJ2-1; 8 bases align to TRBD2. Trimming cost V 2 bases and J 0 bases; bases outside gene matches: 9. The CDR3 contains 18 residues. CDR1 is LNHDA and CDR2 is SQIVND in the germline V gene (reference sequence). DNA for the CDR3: TGTGCCAGTAGTATAAGGCTAGCGGGCCTAAGCTCCTACAATGAGCAGTTCTTC. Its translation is CASSIRLAGLSSYNEQFF.

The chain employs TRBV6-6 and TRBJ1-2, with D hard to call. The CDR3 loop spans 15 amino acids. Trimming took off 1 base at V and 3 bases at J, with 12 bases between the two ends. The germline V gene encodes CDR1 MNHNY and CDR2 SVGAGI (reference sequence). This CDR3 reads CASSYYPTGHYGYTF. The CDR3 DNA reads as TGTGCCAGCAGTTACTACCCCACCGGGCACTATGGCTACACCTTC.

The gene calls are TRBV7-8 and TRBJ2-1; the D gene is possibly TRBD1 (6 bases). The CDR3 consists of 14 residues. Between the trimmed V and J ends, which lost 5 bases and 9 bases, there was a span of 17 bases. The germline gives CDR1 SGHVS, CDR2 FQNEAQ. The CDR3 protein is CASSPSAYRVEQFF. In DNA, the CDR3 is TGTGCCAGCAGCCCCAGCGCCTACAGGGTTGAGCAGTTCTTC.

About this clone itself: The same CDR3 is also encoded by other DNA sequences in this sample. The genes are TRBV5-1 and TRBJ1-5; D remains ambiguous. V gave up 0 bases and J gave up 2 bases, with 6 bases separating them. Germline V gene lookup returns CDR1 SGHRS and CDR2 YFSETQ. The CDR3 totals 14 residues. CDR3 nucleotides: TGCGCCAGCAGCTTGGGACGGGGCAATCAGCCCCAGCATTTT. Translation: CASSLGRGNQPQHF.

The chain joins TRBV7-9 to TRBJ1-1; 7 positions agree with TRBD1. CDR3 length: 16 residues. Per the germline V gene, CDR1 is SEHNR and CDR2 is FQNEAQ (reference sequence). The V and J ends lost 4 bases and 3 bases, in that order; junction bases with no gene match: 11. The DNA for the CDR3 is TGTGCCAGCAGCTCGACAGGGTGGGAGGTGGACACTGAAGCTTTCTTT. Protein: CASSSTGWEVDTEAFF.

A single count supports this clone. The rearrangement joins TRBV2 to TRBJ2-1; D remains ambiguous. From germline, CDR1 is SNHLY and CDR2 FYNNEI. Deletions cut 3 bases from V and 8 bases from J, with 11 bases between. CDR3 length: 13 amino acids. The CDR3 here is CASSETRGHEQFF. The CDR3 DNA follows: TGTGCCAGCAGTGAGACTCGAGGACATGAGCAGTTCTTC.

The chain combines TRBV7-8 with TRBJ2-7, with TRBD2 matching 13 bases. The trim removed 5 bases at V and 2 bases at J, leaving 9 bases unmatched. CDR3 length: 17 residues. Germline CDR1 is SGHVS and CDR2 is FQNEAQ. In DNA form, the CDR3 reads TGTGCCAGCAGCACCCGGACTAGCGGGAGTGGGGCCTACGAGCAGTACTTC. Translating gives CASSTRTSGSGAYEQYF.

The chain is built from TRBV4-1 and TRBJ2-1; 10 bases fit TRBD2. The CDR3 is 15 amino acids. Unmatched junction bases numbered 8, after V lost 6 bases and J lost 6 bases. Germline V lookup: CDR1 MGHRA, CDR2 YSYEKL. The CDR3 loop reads CASRTSGGGFNEQFF. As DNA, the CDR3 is TGCGCCAGCAGGACAAGCGGGGGGGGCTTCAATGAGCAGTTCTTC.

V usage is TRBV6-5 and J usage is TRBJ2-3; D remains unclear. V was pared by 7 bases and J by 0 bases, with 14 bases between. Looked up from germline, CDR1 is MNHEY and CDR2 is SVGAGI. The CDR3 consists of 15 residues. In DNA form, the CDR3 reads TGTGCCAGCACCCAGAGTAGCACTAGCACAGATACGCAGTATTTT. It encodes CASTQSSTSTDTQYF.

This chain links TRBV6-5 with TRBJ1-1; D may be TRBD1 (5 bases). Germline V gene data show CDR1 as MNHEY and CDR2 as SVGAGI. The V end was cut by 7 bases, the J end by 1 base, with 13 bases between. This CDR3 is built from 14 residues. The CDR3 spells CASNPRQSNTEAFF. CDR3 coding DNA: TGTGCCAGCAATCCCAGACAGTCGAACACTGAAGCTTTCTTT.

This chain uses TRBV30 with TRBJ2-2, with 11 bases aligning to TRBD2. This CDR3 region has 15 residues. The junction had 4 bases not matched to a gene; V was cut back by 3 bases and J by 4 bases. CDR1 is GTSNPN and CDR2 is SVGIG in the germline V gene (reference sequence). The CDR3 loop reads CAWSRLAGLTGELFF. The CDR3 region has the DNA TGTGCCTGGAGCCGACTAGCGGGACTCACCGGGGAGCTGTTTTTT.